This entry lists 15 T cell receptor beta chains sequenced from one sample in a study of blood T cell repertoires in COVID-19. Sequencing was performed with immunoSEQ multiplex PCR; in TCRdb, only in-frame clones are kept and a portion is missing. Among 150,000 to 200,000 clones listed, about 86% were seen once. The sample was peripheral blood. Source of these receptors: a young man with acute or convalescent COVID-19.

J is TRBJ2-7 and V is TRBV7-2; TRBD1 aligns across 9 bases. V lost 1 base, J lost 2 bases, and 15 bases stayed unmatched. The length of the CDR3 is 19 residues. The germline V gene has CDR1 SGHTA and CDR2 FQGNSA. The CDR3 DNA sequence: TGTGCCAGCAGCTTAGGGCCGGCCGGGACAGGGCTTAACGCCTACGAGCAGTACGTC. Protein sequence: CASSLGPAGTGLNAYEQYV.

As DNA, the CDR3 is TGTGCCAGCAGCTTGCGGGGTTTCGGTGAGGCGGACGGGGAGCTGTTTTTT. It encodes CASSLRGFGEADGELFF. The V and J genes are TRBV5-4 and TRBJ2-2, with TRBD2 as a possible D gene (5 bases). The CDR3 totals 17 residues. In germline, CDR1 is SGHNT, CDR2 YYREEE (reference sequence). V dropped 1 base and J dropped 7 bases, with 20 bases sitting between them.

V and J are TRBV19 and TRBJ2-2; 8 bases are a match to TRBD1. CDR1 and CDR2 from the germline V gene are LNHDA and SQIVND (reference sequence). V was pared by 3 bases and J by 0 bases, with 6 bases of the junction left unmatched. The CDR3 contains 17 residues. The CDR3, as DNA: TGTGCCAGTAGTATGGCGGGACAGGCATCGAACACCGGGGAGCTGTTTTTT. Translation gives CASSMAGQASNTGELFF.

This chain links TRBV3-1 (or the pseudogene TRBV3-2) with TRBJ2-1; D is perhaps TRBD1 (6 bases). Germline lookup yields CDR1 LGHDT and CDR2 YNNKEL (reference sequence). Trimming shortened V by 3 bases and J by 3 bases, and 15 bases separated the two germline ends. CDR3 size: 16 residues. This CDR3 is CASSHEQGRLYNEQFF. CDR3 DNA sequence: TGTGCCAGCAGCCATGAACAGGGAAGGCTCTACAATGAGCAGTTCTTC.

The chain uses TRBV18 and TRBJ1-1; no firm D call. V was trimmed by 0 bases and J by 4 bases, leaving 21 bases between them. The CDR3 runs 18 residues. CDR1 is KGHSH, CDR2 LQKENI, per germline. The CDR3 region is CASSPPTLYSKRVTEAFF. CDR3 nucleotide sequence: TGTGCCAGCTCACCACCCACTCTGTACTCAAAAAGAGTCACTGAAGCTTTCTTT.

CDR3 loop: CASHPLQDYNEQFF. In DNA form, the CDR3 reads TGTGCCAGCCACCCCCTGCAGGACTACAATGAGCAGTTCTTC. V is TRBV6-5 and J is TRBJ2-1; no clear D. Germline lookup yields CDR1 MNHEY and CDR2 SVGAGI. Trimming removed 8 bases from V and 3 bases from J, with 14 bases in between. CDR3 length: 14 residues.

The chain carries TRBV27 and TRBJ1-1, with D possibly TRBD1 on 5 matching bases. The ends were cut back, 3 bases at V and 1 base at J, with 6 bases in the middle. The CDR3 has 13 amino acids. The germline gives CDR1 MNHEY, CDR2 SMNVEV (reference sequence). CDR3 in DNA: TGTGCCAGCAGTTTGGACAAGAACACTGAAGCTTTCTTT. Translated: CASSLDKNTEAFF.

This chain joins TRBV10-3 and TRBJ1-1; no clear D gene. V shed 6 bases and J shed 5 bases, with 19 bases lying between them. The germline V gene has CDR1 ENHRY and CDR2 SYGVKD. The CDR3 spans 15 residues. The CDR3 sequence: CAIRQAGSRETEAFF. The CDR3 DNA sequence: TGTGCCATCAGACAAGCGGGGAGTCGAGAAACTGAAGCTTTCTTT.

V usage is TRBV7-3 and J usage is TRBJ2-3; 13 bases align to TRBD2. The germline gives CDR1 SGHTA, CDR2 FQGTGA. The V gene end was trimmed by 5 bases and the J gene end by 4 bases; junction bases not matched to a gene: 3. CDR3 length: 15 amino acids. CDR3 loop: CASSRTSGGPDTQYF. Written as DNA, the CDR3 is TGTGCCAGCAGCCGGACTAGCGGGGGCCCAGATACGCAGTATTTT. Looking up the rest from reference TRBV7-3 and TRBJ2-3 gives the full variable domain: GAGVSQTPSNKVTEKGKYVELRCDPISGHTALYWYRQSLGQGPEFLIYFQGTGAADDSGLPNDRFFAVRPEGSVSTLKIQRTERGDSAVYLCASSRTSGGPDTQYFGPGTRLTVL.

In this sample, this clone turned up a few times. The chain couples TRBV6-5 to TRBJ2-1, with 7 bases identical to TRBD2. V shed 11 bases, J shed 5 bases, and the junction held 12 bases outside the gene matches. The germline gives CDR1 MNHEY, CDR2 SVGAGI. The length of the CDR3 is 14 residues. CDR3 nucleotides: TGTGCCCCCGGGTGCGGGGGAGTTCACAATGAGCAGTTCTTC. This sequence encodes CAPGCGGVHNEQFF.

The chain recombines TRBV7-9 with TRBJ2-1; 7 bases map to TRBD1. The CDR3 runs 15 residues. J gave up 4 bases and V 5 bases, and 8 bases lay outside the gene matches. Per the germline V gene, CDR1 is SEHNR and CDR2 is FQNEAQ (reference sequence). In nucleotides, the CDR3 is TGTGCCAGCAGCCGGGACAGCAACTCTTACAATGAGCAGTTCTTC. Translation gives CASSRDSNSYNEQFF.

The chain links TRBV4-2 to TRBJ1-2; D perhaps matches TRBD1 (6 bases). CDR1 LGHNA and CDR2 YNFKEQ come from the germline V gene. The ends were cut back, 0 bases at V and 6 bases at J, with 17 bases in the middle. This CDR3 contains 16 residues. CDR3 DNA: TGTGCCAGCAGCCAAGATCGTTCCCAGGGGAAGGATGGCTACACCTTC. Encoded protein: CASSQDRSQGKDGYTF.

The J gene is TRBJ1-6, the V gene TRBV19; no reliable D call. Germline lookup yields CDR1 LNHDA and CDR2 SQIVND (reference sequence). Between the trimmed V and J ends, which lost 4 bases and 7 bases, there was a span of 14 bases. The CDR3 has 15 amino acids. The CDR3 sequence is CASSKGLAWNSPLHF. CDR3 nucleotide sequence: TGTGCCAGTAGTAAAGGACTGGCCTGGAATTCACCCCTCCACTTT.

V usage is TRBV4-1 and J usage is TRBJ1-1; no clear D. Trimming removed 0 bases from V and 4 bases from J, with 9 bases in between. CDR3 length: 14 amino acids. Germline V gene sequence: CDR1 MGHRA, CDR2 YSYEKL. DNA of the CDR3: TGCGCCAGCAGCCAAGATCAGAGGGCCACTGAAGCTTTCTTT. Amino acids: CASSQDQRATEAFF.

This clone was detected once. This chain links TRBV7-6 with TRBJ2-5, with D possibly being TRBD2 (6 bases). Deletions cut 5 bases from V and 7 bases from J, with 11 bases between. Germline V gives CDR1 SGHVS, CDR2 FNYEAQ. This CDR3 has 12 amino acids. CDR3 coding DNA: TGTGCCAGCAGCCAGGGACTGGGGACCCAGTACTTC. It encodes CASSQGLGTQYF.